The rows below give T cell receptor beta chains drawn from one sample of a study of cytomegalovirus exposure and HLA in healthy donors. Clones were read by immunoSEQ multiplex PCR, and TCRdb kept only the in-frame ones, dropping some. The sample has roughly 59,000 clones, over 90% seen once. Specimen: PBMCs. The receptors shown here come from a man between 18 and 29 years old in good health and CMV-seropositive. The CDR3 runs from the conserved cysteine through the conserved F or W. A D gene is named only where the DNA matches it firmly. Size is stated for part of the rows, as once, few or many counts, or as a class when the clone is expanded.

clone_size	v_call	d_call	j_call	cdr3_nt	cdr3_aa
-	TRBV7-9	-	TRBJ2-2	TGTGCCAGCAGCAGTGGAGTAGCGGCTCCGAACACCGGGGAGCTGTTTTTT	CASSSGVAAPNTGELFF
-	TRBV7-9	TRBD1	TRBJ1-4	TGTGCCAGCAGCTTACTTTCAGGGGGCGCAGTTAATGAAAAACTGTTTTTT	CASSLLSGGAVNEKLFF
-	TRBV19	-	TRBJ1-3	TGTGCCAGTAGTATAAGTACAGCGGCTTCTGGAAACACCATATATTTT	CASSISTAASGNTIYF
-	TRBV19	-	TRBJ2-5	TGTGCCAGTAGGGCAGGGTGGCGTGGAGTCGAGACCCAGTACTTC	CASRAGWRGVETQYF
-	TRBV29-1	TRBD1	TRBJ2-1	TGCAGCGTTGATACAGGGGACACTTCGAATGAGCAGTTCTTC	CSVDTGDTSNEQFF
-	TRBV5-1	-	TRBJ1-2	TGCGCCAGCAGCTCTGGAGCTAACTATGGCTACACCTTC	CASSSGANYGYTF
-	TRBV5-5	-	TRBJ2-5	TGTGCCAGCAGCTTGGTCGGAGAGACCCAGTACTTC	CASSLVGETQYF
-	TRBV7-2	TRBD2	TRBJ2-7	TGTGCCAGCAGCTCAGTGGGGGGGGTTCCTAGCGGGAGGGGCTACGAGCAGTACTTC	CASSSVGGVPSGRGYEQYF
-	TRBV6-4	-	TRBJ2-2	TGTGCCAGCAGTGACTCGAGGGAGGCCGGGGAGCTGTTTTTT	CASSDSREAGELFF
-	TRBV6-5	-	TRBJ2-7	TGTGCCAGCAAGGGTGCAGGGTCCTACGAGCAGTACTTC	CASKGAGSYEQYF
-	TRBV28	-	TRBJ1-2	TGTGCCAGCAGACTAACAGGGTATGGCTACACCTTC	CASRLTGYGYTF
once	TRBV28	-	TRBJ1-2	TGTGCCAGCAGTCCCGGGAGTTCCTCCTATGGCTACACCTTC	CASSPGSSSYGYTF
-	TRBV7-9	TRBD1	TRBJ2-2	TGTGCCAGCAGCTTAATGACAGGGAGAGCCGGGGAGCTGTTTTTT	CASSLMTGRAGELFF
-	TRBV19	-	TRBJ2-1	TGTGCCAGTAGTCCCCGGACAGGAGGGGGAAGTAACAATGAGCAGTTCTTC	CASSPRTGGGSNNEQFF
-	TRBV27	-	TRBJ2-2	TGTGCCAGCCTCGTTCGGGTCGGCGGGGTCAGCACCGGGGAGCTGTTTTTT	CASLVRVGGVSTGELFF
-	TRBV27	TRBD1	TRBJ1-1	TGTGCCAGCAGTTTTCATGACAGGGGAAACACTGAAGCTTTCTTT	CASSFHDRGNTEAFF
-	TRBV5-1	TRBD1	TRBJ2-2	TGCGCCAGCAGGGAGCCCGGGACAGCGAACACCGGGGAGCTGTTTTTT	CASREPGTANTGELFF
-	TRBV15	-	TRBJ2-5	TGTGCCACCAGCGGTCCCATCGGGGAGACCCAGTACTTC	CATSGPIGETQYF
-	TRBV7-9	-	TRBJ1-5	TGTGCCAGCAGCTTAGGGGGCGCCAATCAGCCCCAGCATTTT	CASSLGGANQPQHF
-	TRBV11-2	TRBD2	TRBJ2-1	TGTGCCAGCAGTCTAACCGGGACTAGCTTAAATGAGCAGTTCTTC	CASSLTGTSLNEQFF
few	TRBV2	-	TRBJ2-1	TGTGCCAGCACCGAACAGGGATTGCAGTACAATGAGCAGTTCTTC	CASTEQGLQYNEQFF
-	TRBV5-5	-	TRBJ1-1	TGTGCCAGCAGCTTGGAACAGGGTATATCCGCTGAAGCTTTCTTT	CASSLEQGISAEAFF
-	TRBV7-7	TRBD1	TRBJ2-1	TGTGCTAGCTCCGACGGACAGGGGGCTGCAGAGCAGTTCTTC	CASSDGQGAAEQFF
-	TRBV5-1	-	TRBJ2-7	TGCGCCAGCAGCTTGTCGAGGGTAGAGGAGCAGTACTTC	CASSLSRVEEQYF
-	TRBV28	TRBD1	TRBJ2-2	TGTGCCAGCAGTTTTTCTGGGACAGGGGGAACCGGGGAGCTGTTTTTT	CASSFSGTGGTGELFF
-	TRBV30	-	TRBJ2-1	TGTGCCTGGACCGGGTACCATGAGCAGTTCTTC	CAWTGYHEQFF
-	TRBV7-3	-	TRBJ2-7	TGTGCCAGCAGCCCGCCCAACGGAGACGAGCAGTACTTC	CASSPPNGDEQYF
few	TRBV6-5	-	TRBJ2-7	TGTGCCAGCGGCCGGGACTTCGACTCCTACGAGCAGTACTTC	CASGRDFDSYEQYF
-	TRBV27	-	TRBJ2-2	TGTGCCAGCAGCAGCGGAGCGAACACCGGGGAGCTGTTTTTT	CASSSGANTGELFF
-	TRBV30	TRBD2	TRBJ2-3	TGTGCCTGGAGGCGGGGGACCTATACGCAGTATTTT	CAWRRGTYTQYF
-	TRBV10-3	-	TRBJ1-1	TGTGCCATCAGTCCTATAGACACTGAAGCTTTCTTT	CAISPIDTEAFF
-	TRBV30	TRBD1	TRBJ2-7	TGTGCCTGGGTAGACAGGGGGTCTAACGCCTACGAGCAGTACTTC	CAWVDRGSNAYEQYF
once	TRBV19	TRBD1	TRBJ2-3	TGTGCCAGTAGTGTGGGACAGGCGAGCACAGATACGCAGTATTTT	CASSVGQASTDTQYF
-	TRBV27	-	TRBJ2-2	TGTGCCAGCAGTTTTCGTCGCACCGGGGAGCTGTTTTTT	CASSFRRTGELFF
-	TRBV28	TRBD2	TRBJ2-1	TGTGCCAGCAGTTTAGGGGCTAGCGGAGACAATGAGCAGTTCTTC	CASSLGASGDNEQFF
-	TRBV9	TRBD1	TRBJ2-3	TGTGCCAGCAAACCACAGGGGGGCAGCACAGATACGCAGTATTTT	CASKPQGGSTDTQYF
-	TRBV5-4	-	TRBJ2-7	TGTGCCAGCAGCTTTACAGGTGCCTACGAGCAGTACTTC	CASSFTGAYEQYF
-	TRBV6-4	TRBD2	TRBJ2-3	TGTGCCAGCAGGCGGGAGCCGGGCACAGATACGCAGTATTTT	CASRREPGTDTQYF
-	TRBV11-2	-	TRBJ2-7	TGTGCCAGCAGCTTTACCTCGGGAGCACCCCACGAGCAGTACTTC	CASSFTSGAPHEQYF
-	TRBV27	-	TRBJ1-2	TGTGCCAGCAGTTTATCACGGGGGGACGGATACTATGGCTACACCTTC	CASSLSRGDGYYGYTF